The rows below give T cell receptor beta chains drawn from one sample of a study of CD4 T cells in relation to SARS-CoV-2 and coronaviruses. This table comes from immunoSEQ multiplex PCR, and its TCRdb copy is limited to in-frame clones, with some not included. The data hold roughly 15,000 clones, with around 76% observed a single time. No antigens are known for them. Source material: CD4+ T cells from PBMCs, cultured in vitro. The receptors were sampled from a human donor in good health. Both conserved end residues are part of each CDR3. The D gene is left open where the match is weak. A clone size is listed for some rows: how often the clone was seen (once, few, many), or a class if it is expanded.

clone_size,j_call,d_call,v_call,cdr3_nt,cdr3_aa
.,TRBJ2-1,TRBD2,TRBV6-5,TGTGCCAGCAGTTACTCGCCCGGGAGGTGGAACAATGAGCAGTTCTTC,CASSYSPGRWNNEQFF
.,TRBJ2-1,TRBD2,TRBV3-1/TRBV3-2,TGTGCCAGCAGCCCTCCGGGACTAGTAGGCAATGAGCAGTTCTTC,CASSPPGLVGNEQFF
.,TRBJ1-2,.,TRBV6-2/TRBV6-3,TGTGCCAGCAGTCTCGACAGGAGTTATCACTATGGCTACACCTTC,CASSLDRSYHYGYTF
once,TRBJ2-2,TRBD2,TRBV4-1,TGCGCCAGCAGCCAAGAGACGGGACTAGCGGGGAGATATGCCGGGGAGCTGTTTTTT,CASSQETGLAGRYAGELFF
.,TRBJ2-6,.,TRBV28,TGTGCCAGCAGTCCCCGCGGAGGGGGCTCATCTGGGGCCAACGTCCTGACTTTC,CASSPRGGGSSGANVLTF
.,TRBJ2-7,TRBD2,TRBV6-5,TGTGCCAGCAGGGGACTAGCGAGATACGAGCAGTACTTC,CASRGLARYEQYF
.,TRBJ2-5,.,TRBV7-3,TGTGCCAGCAGCTTCTCAGAGGGGGGGACCCAGTACTTC,CASSFSEGGTQYF
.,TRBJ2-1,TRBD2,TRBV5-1,TGCGCCAGCAGCTATCGACTAGCGGGAGAGGTGACCAATGAGCAGTTCTTC,CASSYRLAGEVTNEQFF
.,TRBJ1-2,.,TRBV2,TGTGCCAGCAGTACGTCAAACCGGGGGGCGTTTGGCTACACCTTC,CASSTSNRGAFGYTF
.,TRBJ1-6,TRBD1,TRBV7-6,TGTGCCAGCAGCCTGGGACAGGCCCCCTCCTATAATTCACCCCTCCACTTT,CASSLGQAPSYNSPLHF
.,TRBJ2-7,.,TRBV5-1,TGCGCCAGCAGCGCTTTGGGGGGAAGTCCCTACGAGCAGTACTTC,CASSALGGSPYEQYF
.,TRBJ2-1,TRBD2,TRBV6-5,TGTGCCAGCCGGACTAGCGGGAGACATGAGCAGTTCTTC,CASRTSGRHEQFF
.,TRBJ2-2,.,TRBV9,TGTGCCAGCAGGACCCCCGACGGGGAGCTGTTTTTT,CASRTPDGELFF
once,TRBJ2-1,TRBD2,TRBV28,TGTGCCAGCAGTCCGACTAGCGGAGGGGCCTACAATGAGCAGTTCTTC,CASSPTSGGAYNEQFF
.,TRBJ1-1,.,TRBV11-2,TGTGCCAGCAGCTTAGAGGCCGGTGGGAACACTGAAGCTTTCTTT,CASSLEAGGNTEAFF
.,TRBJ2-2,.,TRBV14,TGTGCCAGCAGCCAAATAGCGATTGCGAACACCGGGGAGCTGTTTTTT,CASSQIAIANTGELFF
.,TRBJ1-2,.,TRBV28,TGTGCCAGCAGCCGTAACTTTAACTATGGCTACACCTTC,CASSRNFNYGYTF
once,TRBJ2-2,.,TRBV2,TGTGCCAGCGTCGGACAGACGAACACCGGGGAGCTGTTTTTT,CASVGQTNTGELFF
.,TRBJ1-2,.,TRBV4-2,TGTGCCAGCAGCCTCACTAGGACGGAGATCTATGGCTACACCTTC,CASSLTRTEIYGYTF
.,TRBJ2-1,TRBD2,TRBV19,TGTGCCAGTAGTATATGGCTAGCGGGAGAAGGCAATGAGCAGTTCTTC,CASSIWLAGEGNEQFF
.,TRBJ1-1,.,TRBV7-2,TGTGCCAGCAGCTTAGTTCAAGGGGGTGAAGCTTTCTTT,CASSLVQGGEAFF
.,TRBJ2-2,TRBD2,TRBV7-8,TGTGCCAGCAGCTCCCAAGGGACTAGCCCCACCGGGGAGCTGTTTTTT,CASSSQGTSPTGELFF
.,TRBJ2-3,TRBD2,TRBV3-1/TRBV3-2,TGTGCCAGCAGCCTTCGACTAGCGGGAGGGCCGGCAGATACGCAGTATTTT,CASSLRLAGGPADTQYF
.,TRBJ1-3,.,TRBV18,TGTGCCAGCTCACCCTGGGGGTCTGGAAACACCATATATTTT,CASSPWGSGNTIYF
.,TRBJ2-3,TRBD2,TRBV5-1,TGCGCCAGCAGCTCCAAGCGGGAGATAGATACGCAGTATTTT,CASSSKREIDTQYF
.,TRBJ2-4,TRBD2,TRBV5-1,TGCGCCAGCAGCCAACCTAGCGGGGGGCTCCAAAACATTCAGTACTTC,CASSQPSGGLQNIQYF
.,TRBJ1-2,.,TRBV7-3,TGTGCCAGCAGCTCTACAGGGCGGGATGGCTACACCTTC,CASSSTGRDGYTF
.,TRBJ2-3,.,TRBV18,TGTGCCAGCTCACCAGGGATGGGGGGCACAGATACGCAGTATTTT,CASSPGMGGTDTQYF
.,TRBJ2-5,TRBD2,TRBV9,TGTGCCAGCAGCGTAGAGGGCGGGAGTATGGAGACCCAGTACTTC,CASSVEGGSMETQYF
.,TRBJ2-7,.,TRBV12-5,TGTGCTAGTGGTTTTACGAGGGCGGACTACGAGCAGTACTTC,CASGFTRADYEQYF
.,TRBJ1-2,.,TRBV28,TGTGCCAGCAGTTTAGGACCGACGGCTAACTATGGCTACACCTTC,CASSLGPTANYGYTF
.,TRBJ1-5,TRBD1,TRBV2,TGTGCCAGCAACCAGGACAGGGCAGGCAATCAGCCCCAGCATTTT,CASNQDRAGNQPQHF
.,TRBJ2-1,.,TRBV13,TGTGCCAGCAGCGCCCGCCGGGGGACATCCCTGGGGAATGAGCAGTTCTTC,CASSARRGTSLGNEQFF
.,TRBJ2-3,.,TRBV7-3,TGTGCCAGCAGCTTATTTGGGCCTAGCACAGATACGCAGTATTTT,CASSLFGPSTDTQYF
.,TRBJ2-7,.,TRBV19,TGTGCCAGTAGCACCCGTTTGGCTCTGGGCGAGCAGTACTTC,CASSTRLALGEQYF
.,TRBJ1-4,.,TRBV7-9,TGTGCCAGCAGCTTATCCGGGATAGAAAAACTGTTTTTT,CASSLSGIEKLFF
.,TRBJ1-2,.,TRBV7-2,TGTGCCAGCAGCTTAGCATGGTTGGGCGGCTACACCTTC,CASSLAWLGGYTF
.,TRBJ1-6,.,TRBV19,TGTGCCAGTAGTATCGATTCCGGTTTCCTCGGGGATTCACCCCTCCACTTT,CASSIDSGFLGDSPLHF
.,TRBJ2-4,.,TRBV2,TGTGCCAGCAGTGAAAGACTAGCCAAAAACATTCAGTACTTC,CASSERLAKNIQYF
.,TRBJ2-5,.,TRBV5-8,TGTGCCAGCAGCTTGGAGCGCGGAGTTGGGGAAGAGACCCAGTACTTC,CASSLERGVGEETQYF
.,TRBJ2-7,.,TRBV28,TGTGCCAGCAGTCCGGCTCTGGGACCATCCTACGAGCAGTACTTC,CASSPALGPSYEQYF
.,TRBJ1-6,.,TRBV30,TGTGCCTTCCAGAGTTGGAATTCACCCCTCCACTTT,CAFQSWNSPLHF
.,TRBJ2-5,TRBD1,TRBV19,TGTGCCAGTTCTATGGGACAGGGAGAGACCCAGTACTTC,CASSMGQGETQYF
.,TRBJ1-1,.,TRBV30,TGTGCCTGGAGCCAACAGGAGAACACTGAAGCTTTCTTT,CAWSQQENTEAFF
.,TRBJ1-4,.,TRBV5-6,TGTGCCAGCAGCCGACAGGTTTATAATGAAAAACTGTTTTTT,CASSRQVYNEKLFF
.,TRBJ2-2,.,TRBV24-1,TGTGCCACCGGGACAACGAACACCGGGGAGCTGTTTTTT,CATGTTNTGELFF
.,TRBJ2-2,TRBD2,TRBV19,TGTGCCAGTAGTATAGGTGCGGGAGGGCCGGCCGGGGAGCTGTTTTTT,CASSIGAGGPAGELFF